This T cell receptor (beta chain) was profiled in a study of blood T cell repertoires in COVID-19. At the level of the study: The United States, Italy and Spain supplied acute and convalescent COVID-19 samples. Sample material is recorded as cDNA or gDNA derived from T cells, B-cell-depleted T cells, or PBMCs.

Trimming stripped 0 bases from V and 0 bases from J, with 7 bases between. The CDR3 totals 16 residues. In germline, CDR1 is SGHNT, CDR2 YYREEE (reference sequence). Original data processing: The authors estimated nucleated cell counts from reference gene primer amplification. Sequencing used immunoSEQ multiplex PCR; TCRdb keeps in-frame clones, though not all of them. Clone size and the V and J calls come from that table; the DNA yielded D and trimming. The sample records roughly 240,000 clones, roughly four fifths being singletons. The clonotype was recovered from a woman in her seventies with acute or convalescent COVID-19. The source material was peripheral blood. V is TRBV5-4 and J is TRBJ2-6; D not certain. This CDR3 is CASSLGPGSGANVLTF. The CDR3 DNA reads TGTGCCAGCAGCTTGGGTCCCGGCTCTGGGGCCAACGTCCTGACTTTC.